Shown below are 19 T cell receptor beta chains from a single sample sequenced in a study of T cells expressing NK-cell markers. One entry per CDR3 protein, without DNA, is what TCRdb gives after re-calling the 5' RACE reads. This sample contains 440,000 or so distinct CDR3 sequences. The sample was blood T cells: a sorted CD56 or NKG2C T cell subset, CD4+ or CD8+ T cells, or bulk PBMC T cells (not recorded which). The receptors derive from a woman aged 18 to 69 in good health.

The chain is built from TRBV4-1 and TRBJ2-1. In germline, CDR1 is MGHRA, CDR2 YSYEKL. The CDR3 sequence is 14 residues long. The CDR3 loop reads CASSQGRGYNEQFF.

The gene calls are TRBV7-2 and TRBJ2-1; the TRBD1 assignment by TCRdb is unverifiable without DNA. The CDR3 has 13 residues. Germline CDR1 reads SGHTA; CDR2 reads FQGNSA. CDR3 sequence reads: CASLPGVPDEQFF.

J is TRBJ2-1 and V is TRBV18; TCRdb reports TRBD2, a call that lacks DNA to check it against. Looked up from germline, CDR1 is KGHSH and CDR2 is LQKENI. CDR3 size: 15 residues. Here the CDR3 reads CASSPPIAGRNEQFF.

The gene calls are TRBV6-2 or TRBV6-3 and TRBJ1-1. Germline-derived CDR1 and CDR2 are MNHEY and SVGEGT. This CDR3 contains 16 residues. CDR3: CASSYPYKPQDTEAFF.

This CDR3 reads CASRADGRSYGYTF. The V gene is TRBV5-1, the J gene TRBJ1-2. Germline V gene data show CDR1 as SGHRS and CDR2 as YFSETQ. The CDR3 runs to 14 residues.

The CDR3 protein is CASSWTVSHSYEQYF. The rearrangement joins TRBV27 to TRBJ2-7. The CDR3 loop spans 15 amino acids. The V gene's germline CDR1 is MNHEY and CDR2 SMNVEV (reference sequence).

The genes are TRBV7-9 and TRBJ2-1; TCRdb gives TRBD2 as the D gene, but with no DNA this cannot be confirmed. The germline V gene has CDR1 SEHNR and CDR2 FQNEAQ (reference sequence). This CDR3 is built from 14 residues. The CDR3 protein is CASSSGGANNEQFF.

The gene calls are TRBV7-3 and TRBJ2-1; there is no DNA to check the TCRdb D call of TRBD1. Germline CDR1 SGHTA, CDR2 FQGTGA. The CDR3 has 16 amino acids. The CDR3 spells CASSLMPGPAYNEQFF.

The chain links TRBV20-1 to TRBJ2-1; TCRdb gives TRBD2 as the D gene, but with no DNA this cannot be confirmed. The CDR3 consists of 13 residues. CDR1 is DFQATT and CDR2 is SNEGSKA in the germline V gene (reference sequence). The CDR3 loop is CSATSGVGNEQFF.

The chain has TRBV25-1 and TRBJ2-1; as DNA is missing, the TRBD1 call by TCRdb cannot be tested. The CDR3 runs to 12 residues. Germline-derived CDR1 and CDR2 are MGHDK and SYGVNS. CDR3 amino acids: CASSEYWDRLLF.

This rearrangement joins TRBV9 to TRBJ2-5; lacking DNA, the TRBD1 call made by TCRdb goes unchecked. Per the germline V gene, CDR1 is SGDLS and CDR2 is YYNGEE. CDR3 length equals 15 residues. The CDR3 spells CASSVAGGSIETQYF.

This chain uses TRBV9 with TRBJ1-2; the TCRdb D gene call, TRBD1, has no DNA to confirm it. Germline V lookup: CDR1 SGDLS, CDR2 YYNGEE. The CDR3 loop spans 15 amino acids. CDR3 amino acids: CASSEGGTAVYGYTF.

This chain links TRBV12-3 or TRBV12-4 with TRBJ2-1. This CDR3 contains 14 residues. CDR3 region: CASSSGESYNEQFF.

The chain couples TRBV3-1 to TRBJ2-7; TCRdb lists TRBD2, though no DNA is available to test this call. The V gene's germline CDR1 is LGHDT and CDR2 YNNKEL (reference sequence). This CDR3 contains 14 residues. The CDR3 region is CASSLREVIHEQYF.

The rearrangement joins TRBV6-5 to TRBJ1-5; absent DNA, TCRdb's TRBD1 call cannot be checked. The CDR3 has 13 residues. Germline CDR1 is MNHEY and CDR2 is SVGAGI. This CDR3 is CASSYRRGQPQHF.

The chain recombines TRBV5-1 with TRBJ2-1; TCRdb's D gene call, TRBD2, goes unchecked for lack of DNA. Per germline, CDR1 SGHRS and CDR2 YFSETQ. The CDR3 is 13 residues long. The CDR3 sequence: CASRLAGSDEQFF.

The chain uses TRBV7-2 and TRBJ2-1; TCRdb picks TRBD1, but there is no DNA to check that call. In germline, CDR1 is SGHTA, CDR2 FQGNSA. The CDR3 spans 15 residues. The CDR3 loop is CASSLGGIRGNEQFF.

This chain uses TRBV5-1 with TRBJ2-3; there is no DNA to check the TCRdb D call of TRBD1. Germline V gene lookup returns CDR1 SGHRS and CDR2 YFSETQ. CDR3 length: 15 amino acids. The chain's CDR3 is CASSVRDPSTDTQYF.

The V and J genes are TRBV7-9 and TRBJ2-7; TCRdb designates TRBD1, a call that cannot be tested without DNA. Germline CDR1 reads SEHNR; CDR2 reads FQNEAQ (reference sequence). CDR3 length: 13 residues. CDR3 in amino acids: CASSFGGFYEQYF.